This TCR beta chain was recovered during a study of shared clonotypes between healthy human individuals (dated by TCRdb to 2019 to 2021). About the full investigation: Three men and a couple of women, aged 18 to 49 years, made up the cohort. For each donor, CD4 naive and CD4 memory were each run on three plates, CD8 naive on two plates, and CD8 memory on one plate. To estimate repertoire size and how much clonotype sharing occurs between individuals, the study deeply sequenced the blood TCR repertoires of several healthy adults. Different laboratories and diverse techniques were used to prepare libraries and sequence TCR repertoires, to increase sequencing depth and limit assay-specific biases. Between about 0.94 and 10 billion PBMCs per donor were obtained by leukapheresis. Overall results and qualifications from the work: Incomplete sequencing was indicated by rarefaction of sorted-subset datasets, despite the large sequencing depth. Based on pairwise subsampling, the degree of clonotype sharing among donors was expected to be affected by sequencing depth. Only blood was sampled, and tissue TCR repertoires likely differ from those in blood. Larger estimated clonotype richness was generally found for naive subsets than for memory subsets. Because the study included a small number of donors, the genetic and exposure-history diversity represented was limited. Across a handful of donors, 5% to 6% of naive CD4, 3% to 3.5% of naive CD8, about 2.3% of memory CD4, and 0.4% of memory CD8 clonotypes were shared. Clonotypes shared by all four sorted-subset donors showed higher generation probabilities than non-shared clonotypes.

The donors were healthy, HIV-negative adults who had no recently reported acute infections or vaccinations. Only Caucasian adults living in Nashville, Tennessee, USA were represented among the donors. CD4+ T cells were enriched through magnetic negative selection, after which naive cells were positively selected on CD45RA and the remaining negative fraction served as the memory subset. Blood was collected by leukapheresis, and PBMCs were isolated by Ficoll-Histopaque density gradient centrifugation and then cryopreserved in liquid nitrogen vapor phase. Analytical flow cytometry was used to check the purity and quantity of each magnetically sorted T cell population. Each sorted fraction had its genomic DNA isolated and then quantified by UV absorbance on a Nanodrop 2000c. Using the deep immunoSEQ assay, TCR CDR3 regions were amplified from genomic DNA by multiplex PCR. Genomic DNA extracted from each cell subset was distributed evenly over all wells of several immunoSEQ 96-well plates, and each plate served as one replicate. Each replicate PCR for sorted subsets received roughly 200 ng genomic DNA, equal to tens of thousands of T cell genomes. Purified libraries were measured with a Qubit 3.0 fluorometer, size-checked on a Bioanalyzer 2100, and measured again with the KAPA Library Quantification kit. Every immunoSEQ 96-well plate was sequenced on a dedicated single-read 150-cycle Illumina NextSeq 550 flow cell. The authors processed their data as follows. Because the immunoSEQ output included only junctional sequences and no quality scores, the filtering could not be the same as the filtering used for full-length reads. To assign V/J genes and CDR3, sequences were annotated using PyIR, a Python wrapper for IgBLAST v1.9, with IMGT germline references. Any read was removed if the V/J assignment was weak (E-value above 1e-6), the CDR3 was missing, or the read contained stop codons, out-of-frame junctions, or ambiguous translated residues. V3J clonotypes were defined as sequences sharing the same inferred V gene, J gene, and CDR3 amino acid sequence. The percentage overlap between two repertoires was calculated by dividing the number of shared unique clonotypes by the size of the smaller repertoire. Three approaches were used to assess repertoire richness: RTK rarefaction, the Chao1 estimator, and Recon v2.1 estimates of unobserved clonotypes. Generation probabilities were computed with OLGA for all TCRbeta clonotypes obtained by the gDNA method from a few donors. This immuneACCESS table, as held by TCRdb, lists in-frame sequences with V and J called but not all clones. Of the missing ones, under half trace to an unresolved V gene in checked studies; the others have no known cause. The DNA was the basis for D and trimming; V, J and clone size are from that table. In this sample the table shows over 2 million clones, around 90% of which occur a single time. The ten top clones hold roughly 0.34% of the sample.

From the cysteine up to the phenylalanine, the CDR3 has a length of 17 residues. Only the CDR3 DNA is retained, 51 bases long and in frame from the first base. V is pruned by 5 bases and J by 4 bases, leaving 14 bases of the junction without a gene match. The germline V gene provides CDR1 MDHEN and CDR2 SYDVKM. With regard to this clone: Which antigen it targets is not known. No qualities accompany the bases; no much larger clone lies one base away.

Input material: naive CD4+ T cells from PBMCs. The cell subset or site label, as the study defines it: CD45RA+ positively selected. Rearrangement joined TRBV28 to TRBJ2-1; TRBD2 fits 7 bases in the junction. The source of this sequence is a man aged 18-30 years in good health. Some clones in this sample may be carry-over from other donors' samples. CDR3 protein: CASSTTQGLRSYNEQFF. In nucleotides, the sequence is TGTGCCAGCAGTACCACTCAGGGACTAAGATCGTACAATGAGCAGTTCTTC.